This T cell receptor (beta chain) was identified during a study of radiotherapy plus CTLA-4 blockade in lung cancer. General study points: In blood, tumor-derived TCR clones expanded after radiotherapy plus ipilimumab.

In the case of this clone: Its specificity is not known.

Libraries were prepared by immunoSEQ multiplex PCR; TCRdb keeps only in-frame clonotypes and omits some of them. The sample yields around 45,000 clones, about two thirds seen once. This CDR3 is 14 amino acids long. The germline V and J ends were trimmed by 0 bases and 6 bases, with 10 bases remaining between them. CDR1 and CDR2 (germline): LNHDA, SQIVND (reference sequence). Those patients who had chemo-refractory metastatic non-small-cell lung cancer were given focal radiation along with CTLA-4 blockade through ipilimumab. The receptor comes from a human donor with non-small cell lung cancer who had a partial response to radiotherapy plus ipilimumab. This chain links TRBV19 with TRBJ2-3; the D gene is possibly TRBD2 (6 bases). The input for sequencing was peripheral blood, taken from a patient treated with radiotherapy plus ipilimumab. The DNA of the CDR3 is TGTGCCAGTAGTATAGATCTGCTAGCGGATACGCAGTATTTT. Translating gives CASSIDLLADTQYF.